Included here is one TCR beta chain sequence, with context. This clonotype was counted only a few times. What this receptor recognizes is not known. Base qualities are not provided; no much larger clone lies one nucleotide away. These data are taken from a study of T-cell memory formation after mild COVID-19 (dated by TCRdb to the early 2020s). With respect to the entire study: TCR sequence clusters from the two donors were largely donor specific. The cohort was made up of two young adult volunteers, one female and one male, who were previously healthy. In a couple of donors, T-cell clones that expanded and contracted after mild COVID-19 were tracked by sequencing TCRalpha and TCRbeta repertoires over time. What the study reported, not specific to this receptor: The study included only a couple of mild cases, and larger cohorts that include severe cases with pre-infection samples were judged to be necessary. Contracting CD4+ clones were located mainly in the CM and EM memory subsets, whereas CD8+ clones were found to be enriched in EMRA. Some responding clones were detected in pre-infection memory, which suggested that pre-existing cross-reactive memory T cells had joined the SARS-CoV-2 response. SARS-CoV-2 specificity of the second-wave clones peaking on day 37 was not confirmed. From day 15 to 85, contracting clones showed balanced CD4/CD8 phenotypes, whereas a second wave of clones that expanded from day 15 to 37 leaned towards CD4+.

The run used an Illumina NovaSeq 6000. Using 5'RACE with constant-segment primers, TCRalpha and TCRbeta cDNA libraries were constructed, with sample barcodes and unique molecular identifiers added in the process. Trizol reagent was used to extract RNA from every sample. Library amplification was performed in two PCR steps, and a second sample barcode and Illumina TruSeq adapters were introduced in the second step. Sequencing of the libraries was done on an Illumina NovaSeq, producing 2 x 150 bp paired-end reads. Per the source publication's procedure: The reads were demultiplexed and collapsed into UMI-guided consensus sequences using migec v1.2.7. Using mixcr v2.1.11, UMI consensuses were aligned to TRA and TRB V and J templates and then assembled into clonotypes. Clonotypes were classified as expanded or contracted when called significant by both edgeR and NoisET, with noise models trained on biological replicates. For edgeR calls, the thresholds were a false discovery rate-adjusted p below 0.01 and a log2 fold-change of 1. As an exploratory analysis of dynamics, PCA with hierarchical clustering was applied to max-normalized trajectories of the 1000 most abundant clonotypes. Separately sequenced CD4+ and CD8+ repertoires were used to assign a CD4 or CD8 phenotype to each responding clone. TCRdb reanalyzed the raw reads on its own, using fastp at Q25 for trimming and MiXCR for clone calling, and kept in-frame beta chains. Every CDR3 protein is listed once, alongside the most common genes and DNA of its rows. These V and J calls derive from TCRdb rather than the authors' analysis. The sample table contains under 250,000 distinct CDR3 sequences; only one count was recorded for 15% of them. The biggest ten clones account for 2.1% of the sample.

Trimming at the junction amounts to 2 bases on V and 7 bases on J, and the germline ends lie 11 bases apart. The CDR3 runs 13 amino acids, cysteine and phenylalanine included. Only CDR3 DNA remains: 39 bases, in frame from the first base. CDR1 and CDR2 were assigned from the germline V gene as MNHNS and SASEGT. PBMCs were isolated by Ficoll-Paque density gradient centrifugation. The TCR originated in an adult woman who had mild COVID-19 (a few samples of this study predate the infection). The sample titles of this study are shuffled in the database, so cell type and time point are left out; the donor was told from shared clones. Rearrangement joined TRBV6-1 to TRBJ1-1; the D gene cannot be named for sure. Sequenced material: PBMCs or a T cell subset sorted from them (not recorded which). CDR3 reads: CASSERRLIEAFF. The nucleotide sequence is given as TGTGCCAGCAGTGAACGCAGGCTCATTGAAGCTTTCTTT.